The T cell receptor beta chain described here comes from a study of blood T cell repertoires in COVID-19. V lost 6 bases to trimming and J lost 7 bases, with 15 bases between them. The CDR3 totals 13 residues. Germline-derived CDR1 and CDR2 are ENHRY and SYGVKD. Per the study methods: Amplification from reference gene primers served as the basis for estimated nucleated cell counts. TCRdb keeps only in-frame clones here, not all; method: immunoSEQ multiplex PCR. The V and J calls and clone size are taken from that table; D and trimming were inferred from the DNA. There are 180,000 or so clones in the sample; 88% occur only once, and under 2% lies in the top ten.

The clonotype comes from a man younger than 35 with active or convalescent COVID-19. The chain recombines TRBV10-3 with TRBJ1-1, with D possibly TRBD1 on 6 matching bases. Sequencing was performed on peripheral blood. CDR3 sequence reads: CAISDAGQLEAFF. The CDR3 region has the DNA TGTGCCATCAGCGACGCAGGACAGCTTGAAGCTTTCTTT.